What follows describes a single T cell receptor beta chain. The V segment lost 7 bases and the J segment 5 bases; nucleotides outside the gene matches: 5. This CDR3 contains 12 residues. Germline lookup yields CDR1 SQVTM and CDR2 ANQGSEA. Sequenced by immunoSEQ multiplex PCR; TCRdb stores in-frame clones only, minus some. The sample consists of about 17,000 clones, 70% to 85% of them appearing once. The sample belongs to a study of technical replicates of blood from several donors. The V and J genes are TRBV29-1 and TRBJ2-7, with 10 bases that match TRBD1. The TCR sequence derives from a human donor in good health. Some clones in this sample may be carry-over from other donors' samples. What was sequenced was PBMCs. CDR3 in DNA: TGCAGCGCCCGGGACAGGGGACACGAGCAGTACTTC. As protein: CSARDRGHEQYF.